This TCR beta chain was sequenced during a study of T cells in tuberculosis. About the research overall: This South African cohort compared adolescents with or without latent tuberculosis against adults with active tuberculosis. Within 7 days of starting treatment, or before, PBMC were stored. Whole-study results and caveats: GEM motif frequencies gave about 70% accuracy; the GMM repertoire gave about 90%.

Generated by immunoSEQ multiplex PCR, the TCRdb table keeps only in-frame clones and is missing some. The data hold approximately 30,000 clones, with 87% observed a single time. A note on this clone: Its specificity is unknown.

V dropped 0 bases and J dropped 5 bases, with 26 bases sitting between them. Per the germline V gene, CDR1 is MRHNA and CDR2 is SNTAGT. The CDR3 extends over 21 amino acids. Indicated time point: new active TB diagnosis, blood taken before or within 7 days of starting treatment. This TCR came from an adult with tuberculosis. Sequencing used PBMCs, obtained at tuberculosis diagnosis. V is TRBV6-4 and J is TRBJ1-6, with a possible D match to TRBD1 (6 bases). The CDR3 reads CASSDSQHATNGTINNSPLHF. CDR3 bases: TGTGCCAGCAGTGACTCCCAACATGCGACTAACGGGACAATCAATAATTCACCCCTCCACTTT.